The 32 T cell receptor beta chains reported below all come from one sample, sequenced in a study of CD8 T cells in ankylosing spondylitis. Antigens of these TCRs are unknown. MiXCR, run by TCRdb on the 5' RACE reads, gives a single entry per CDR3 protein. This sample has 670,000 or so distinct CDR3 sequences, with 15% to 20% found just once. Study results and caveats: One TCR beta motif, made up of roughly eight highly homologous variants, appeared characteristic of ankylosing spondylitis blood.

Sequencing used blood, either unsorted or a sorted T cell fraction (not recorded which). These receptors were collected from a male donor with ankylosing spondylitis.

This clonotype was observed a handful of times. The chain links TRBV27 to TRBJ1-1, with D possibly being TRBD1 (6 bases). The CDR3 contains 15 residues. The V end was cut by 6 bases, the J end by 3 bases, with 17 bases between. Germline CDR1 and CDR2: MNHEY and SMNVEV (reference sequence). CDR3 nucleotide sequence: TGTGCCAGCAGCCCCTGGGGTGCAGGGGACACTGAAGCTTTCTTT. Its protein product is CASSPWGAGDTEAFF.

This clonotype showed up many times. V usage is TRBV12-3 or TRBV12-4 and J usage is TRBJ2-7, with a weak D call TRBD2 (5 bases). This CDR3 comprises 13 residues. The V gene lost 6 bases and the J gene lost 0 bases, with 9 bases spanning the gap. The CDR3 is CASRTTSSYEQYF. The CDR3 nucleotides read TGTGCCAGCAGGACAACTAGCTCCTACGAGCAGTACTTC.

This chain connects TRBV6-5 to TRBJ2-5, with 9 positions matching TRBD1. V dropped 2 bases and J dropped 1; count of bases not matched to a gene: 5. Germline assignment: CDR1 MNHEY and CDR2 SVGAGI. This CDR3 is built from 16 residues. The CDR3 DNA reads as TGTGCCAGCAGTTACACTGGACAGGGGTCCCAAGAGACCCAGTACTTC. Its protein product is CASSYTGQGSQETQYF.

The CDR3 region is CASTRDRANSPLHF. The CDR3, as DNA: TGTGCCAGCACCCGGGACAGGGCTAATTCACCCCTCCACTTT. The chain carries TRBV6-1 and TRBJ1-6; 9 bases align to TRBD1. Germline V lookup: CDR1 MNHNS, CDR2 SASEGT. This CDR3 region has 14 residues. V trimming: 7 bases; J trimming: 6 bases; junction bases outside the gene matches: 4.

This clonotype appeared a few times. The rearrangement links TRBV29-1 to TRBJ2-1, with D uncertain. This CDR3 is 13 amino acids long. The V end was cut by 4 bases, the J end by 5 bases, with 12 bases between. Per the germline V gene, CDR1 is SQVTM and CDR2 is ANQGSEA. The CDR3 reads CSVARSANNEQFF. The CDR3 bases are TGCAGCGTTGCGAGGTCCGCCAACAATGAGCAGTTCTTC.

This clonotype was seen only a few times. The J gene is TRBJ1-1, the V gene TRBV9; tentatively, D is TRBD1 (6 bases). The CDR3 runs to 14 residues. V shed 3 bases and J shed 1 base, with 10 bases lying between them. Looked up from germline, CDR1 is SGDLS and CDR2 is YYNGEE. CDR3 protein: CASSGQTGNTEAFF. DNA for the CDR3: TGTGCCAGCAGCGGACAGACAGGGAACACTGAAGCTTTCTTT.

The CDR3 region has the DNA TGTGCCAGCAGTTTAGCGCTGGGGGCTCCCTACAATGAGCAGTTCTTC. Encoded protein: CASSLALGAPYNEQFF. The rearrangement joins TRBV12-3 or TRBV12-4 to TRBJ2-1; the D gene is possibly TRBD1 (6 bases). This CDR3 comprises 16 residues. Trimming cost V 0 bases and J 2 bases, with 11 bases left between them.

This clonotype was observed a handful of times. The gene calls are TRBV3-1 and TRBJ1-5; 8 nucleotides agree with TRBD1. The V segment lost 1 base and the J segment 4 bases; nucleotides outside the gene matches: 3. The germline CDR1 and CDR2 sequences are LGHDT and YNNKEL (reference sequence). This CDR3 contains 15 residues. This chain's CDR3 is CASSQGQGINQPQHF. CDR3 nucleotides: TGTGCCAGCAGCCAAGGACAGGGGATTAATCAGCCCCAGCATTTT.

This chain's CDR3 is CASRDGSTDTQYF. CDR3 nucleotides: TGTGCCAGCAGGGACGGAAGCACAGATACGCAGTATTTT. This chain uses TRBV7-2 with TRBJ2-3; no definite D call. Trimming pared 6 bases from V and 0 bases from J, leaving 7 bases between. The CDR3 totals 13 residues. CDR1 and CDR2 from the germline V gene are SGHTA and FQGNSA.

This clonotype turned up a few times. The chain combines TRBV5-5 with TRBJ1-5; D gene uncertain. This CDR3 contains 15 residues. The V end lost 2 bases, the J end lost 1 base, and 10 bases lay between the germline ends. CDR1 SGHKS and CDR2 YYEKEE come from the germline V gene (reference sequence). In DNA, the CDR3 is TGTGCCAGCAGCTTATGGGTAGAGAGCAATCAGCCCCAGCATTTT. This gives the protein CASSLWVESNQPQHF.

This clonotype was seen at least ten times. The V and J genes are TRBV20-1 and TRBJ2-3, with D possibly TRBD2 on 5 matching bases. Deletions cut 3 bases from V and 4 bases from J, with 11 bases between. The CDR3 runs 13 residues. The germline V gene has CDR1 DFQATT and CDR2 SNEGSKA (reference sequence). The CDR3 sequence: CSARDPSPDTQYF. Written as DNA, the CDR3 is TGCAGTGCTAGGGACCCTAGCCCAGATACGCAGTATTTT.

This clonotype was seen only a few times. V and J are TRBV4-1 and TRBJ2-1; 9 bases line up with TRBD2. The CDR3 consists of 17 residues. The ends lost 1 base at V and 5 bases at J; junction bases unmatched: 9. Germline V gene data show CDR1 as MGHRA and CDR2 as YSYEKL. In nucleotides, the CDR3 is TGCGCCAGCAGCCAAGCCCAATCCGCGGGGGGGAACAATGAGCAGTTCTTC. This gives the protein CASSQAQSAGGNNEQFF.

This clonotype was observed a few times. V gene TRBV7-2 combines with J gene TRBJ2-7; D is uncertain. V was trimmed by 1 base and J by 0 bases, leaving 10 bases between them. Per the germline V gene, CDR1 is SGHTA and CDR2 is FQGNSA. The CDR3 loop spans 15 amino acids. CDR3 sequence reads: CASSLVSSSSYEQYF. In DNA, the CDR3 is TGTGCCAGCAGCTTAGTCAGCTCTAGCTCCTACGAGCAGTACTTC. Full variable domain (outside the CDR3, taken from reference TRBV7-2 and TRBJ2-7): GAGVSQSPSNKVTEKGKDVELRCDPISGHTALYWYRQSLGQGLEFLIYFQGNSAPDKSGLPSDRFSAERTGGSVSTLTIQRTQQEDSAVYLCASSLVSSSSYEQYFGPGTRLTVT.

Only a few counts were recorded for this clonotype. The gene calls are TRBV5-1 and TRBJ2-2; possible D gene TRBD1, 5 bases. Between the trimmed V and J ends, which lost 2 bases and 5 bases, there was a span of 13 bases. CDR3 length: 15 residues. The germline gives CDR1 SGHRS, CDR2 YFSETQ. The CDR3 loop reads CASSLGRAETGELFF. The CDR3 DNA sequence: TGCGCCAGCAGCTTAGGCAGGGCCGAAACCGGGGAGCTGTTTTTT.

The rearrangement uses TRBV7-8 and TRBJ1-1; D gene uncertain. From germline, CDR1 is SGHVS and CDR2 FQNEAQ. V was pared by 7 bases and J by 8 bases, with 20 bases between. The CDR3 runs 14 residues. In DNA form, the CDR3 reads TGTGCCAGCATCTCCGACCTAAGGGTTAAGGAAGCTTTCTTT. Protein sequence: CASISDLRVKEAFF.

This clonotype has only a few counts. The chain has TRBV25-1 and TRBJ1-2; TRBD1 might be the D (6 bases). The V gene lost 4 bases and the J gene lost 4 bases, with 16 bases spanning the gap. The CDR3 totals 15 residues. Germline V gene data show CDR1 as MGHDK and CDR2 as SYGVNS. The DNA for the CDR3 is TGTGCCAGCAGTGCAGGGGTTGTGGAAATCTATGGCTACACCTTC. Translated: CASSAGVVEIYGYTF.

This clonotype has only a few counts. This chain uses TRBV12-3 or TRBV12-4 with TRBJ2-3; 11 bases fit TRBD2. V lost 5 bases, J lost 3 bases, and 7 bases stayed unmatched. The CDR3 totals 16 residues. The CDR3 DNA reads TGTGCCAGCAGTCCCCTGGGACTAGCGGTGACAGATACGCAGTATTTT. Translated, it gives CASSPLGLAVTDTQYF.

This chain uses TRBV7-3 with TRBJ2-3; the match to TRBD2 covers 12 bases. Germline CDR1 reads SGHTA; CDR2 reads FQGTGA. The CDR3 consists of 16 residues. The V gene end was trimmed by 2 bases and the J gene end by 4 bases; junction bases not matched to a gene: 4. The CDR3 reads CASSLSPSGRADTQYF. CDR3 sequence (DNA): TGTGCCAGCAGCTTATCCCCTAGCGGGAGGGCAGATACGCAGTATTTT. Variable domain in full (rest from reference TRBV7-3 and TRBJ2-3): GAGVSQTPSNKVTEKGKYVELRCDPISGHTALYWYRQSLGQGPEFLIYFQGTGAADDSGLPNDRFFAVRPEGSVSTLKIQRTERGDSAVYLCASSLSPSGRADTQYFGPGTRLTVL.

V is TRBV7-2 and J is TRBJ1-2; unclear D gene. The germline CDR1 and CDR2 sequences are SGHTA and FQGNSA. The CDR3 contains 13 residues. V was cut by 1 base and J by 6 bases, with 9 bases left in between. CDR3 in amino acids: CASSLVVLDGYTF. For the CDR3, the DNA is TGTGCCAGCAGCTTAGTAGTGCTTGATGGCTACACCTTC.

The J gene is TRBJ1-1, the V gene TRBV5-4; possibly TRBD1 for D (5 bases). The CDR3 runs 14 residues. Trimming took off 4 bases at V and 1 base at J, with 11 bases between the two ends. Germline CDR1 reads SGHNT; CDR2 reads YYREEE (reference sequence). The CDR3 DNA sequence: TGTGCCAGCAGCACTTCAGACAGGAACACTGAAGCTTTCTTT. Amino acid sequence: CASSTSDRNTEAFF.

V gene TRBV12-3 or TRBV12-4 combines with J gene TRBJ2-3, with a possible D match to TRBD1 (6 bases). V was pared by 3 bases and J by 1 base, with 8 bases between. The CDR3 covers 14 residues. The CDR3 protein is CASSFNRGTDTQYF. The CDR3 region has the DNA TGTGCCAGCAGTTTTAACAGGGGCACAGATACGCAGTATTTT.

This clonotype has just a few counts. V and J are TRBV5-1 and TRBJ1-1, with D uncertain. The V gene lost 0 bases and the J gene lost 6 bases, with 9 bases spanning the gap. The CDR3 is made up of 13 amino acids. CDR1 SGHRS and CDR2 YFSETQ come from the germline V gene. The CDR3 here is CASSLGGDPEAFF. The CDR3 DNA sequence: TGCGCCAGCAGCTTGGGTGGTGATCCTGAAGCTTTCTTT.

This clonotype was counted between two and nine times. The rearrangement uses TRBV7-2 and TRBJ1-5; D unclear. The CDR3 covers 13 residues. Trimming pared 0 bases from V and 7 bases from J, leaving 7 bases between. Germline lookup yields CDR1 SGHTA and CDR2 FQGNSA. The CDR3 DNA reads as TGTGCCAGCAGCTTAGCGAAAGAGCAGCCCCAGCATTTT. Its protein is CASSLAKEQPQHF.

Here the CDR3 DNA reads TGTGCCAGCAGTGAACCGAAGGGCAGCACAGATACGCAGTATTTT. Translated, it gives CASSEPKGSTDTQYF. The chain has TRBV25-1 and TRBJ2-3; D is ambiguous. CDR1 MGHDK and CDR2 SYGVNS come from the germline V gene. V was clipped by 2 bases and J by 0 bases, with 9 bases between them. This CDR3 is 15 amino acids long.

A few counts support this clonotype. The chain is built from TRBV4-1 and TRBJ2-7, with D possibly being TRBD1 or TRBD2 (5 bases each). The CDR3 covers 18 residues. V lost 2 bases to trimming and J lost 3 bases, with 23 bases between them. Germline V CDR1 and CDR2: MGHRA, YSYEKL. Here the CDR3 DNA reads TGCGCCAGCAGCCAAACGCGAGTGACCGGGGACGCATACTACGAGCAGTACTTC. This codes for CASSQTRVTGDAYYEQYF.

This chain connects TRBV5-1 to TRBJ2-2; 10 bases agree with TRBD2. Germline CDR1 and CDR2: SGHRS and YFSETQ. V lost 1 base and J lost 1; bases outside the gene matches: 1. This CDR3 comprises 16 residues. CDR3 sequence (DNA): TGCGCCAGCAGCTTGCCTAGCGGGAGGAACACCGGGGAGCTGTTTTTT. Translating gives CASSLPSGRNTGELFF.

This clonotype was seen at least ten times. The CDR3 nucleotides are TGCGCCAGCAGCCAAGTAGGGACAGGGAGTACTAACTATGGCTACACCTTC. The encoded protein is CASSQVGTGSTNYGYTF. The chain joins TRBV4-1 to TRBJ1-2; 9 bases line up with TRBD1. Germline V lookup: CDR1 MGHRA, CDR2 YSYEKL. With 1 base clipped from V and 0 bases from J, the junction kept 6 bases outside the gene matches. This CDR3 comprises 17 residues.

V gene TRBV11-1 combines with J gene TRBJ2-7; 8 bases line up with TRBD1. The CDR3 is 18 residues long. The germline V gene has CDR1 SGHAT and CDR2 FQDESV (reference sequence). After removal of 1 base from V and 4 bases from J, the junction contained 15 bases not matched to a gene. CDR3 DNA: TGTGCCAGCAGCTTAGGCCTAATGACAGGGGCCTCTGGATACGAGCAGTACTTC. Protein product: CASSLGLMTGASGYEQYF.

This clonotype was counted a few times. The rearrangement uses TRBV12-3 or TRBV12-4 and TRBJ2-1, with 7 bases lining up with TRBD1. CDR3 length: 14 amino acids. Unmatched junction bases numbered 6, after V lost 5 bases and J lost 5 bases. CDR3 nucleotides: TGTGCCAGCAGTCCACAGGGGTACCACAATGAGCAGTTCTTC. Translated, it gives CASSPQGYHNEQFF.

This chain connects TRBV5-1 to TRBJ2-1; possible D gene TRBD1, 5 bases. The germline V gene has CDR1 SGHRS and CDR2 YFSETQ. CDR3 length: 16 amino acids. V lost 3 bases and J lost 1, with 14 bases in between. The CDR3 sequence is CASSSRALDSYNEQFF. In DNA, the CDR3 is TGCGCCAGCAGCTCCAGGGCCTTAGATTCCTACAATGAGCAGTTCTTC.

The CDR3 protein is CAISEIAGTDTQYF. The CDR3 DNA is TGTGCCATCAGTGAGATAGCGGGAACAGATACGCAGTATTTT. The V and J genes are TRBV10-3 and TRBJ2-3; TRBD2 aligns across 8 bases. The V gene end was trimmed by 2 bases and the J gene end by 3 bases; junction bases not matched to a gene: 1. The CDR3 runs to 14 residues. Per the germline V gene, CDR1 is ENHRY and CDR2 is SYGVKD.

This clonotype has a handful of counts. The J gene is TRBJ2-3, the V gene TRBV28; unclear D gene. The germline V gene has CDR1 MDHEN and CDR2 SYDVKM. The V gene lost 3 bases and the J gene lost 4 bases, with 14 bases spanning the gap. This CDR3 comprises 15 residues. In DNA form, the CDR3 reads TGTGCCAGCAGTTTTCCGTCCCCCCGGTCAGATACGCAGTATTTT. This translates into CASSFPSPRSDTQYF.